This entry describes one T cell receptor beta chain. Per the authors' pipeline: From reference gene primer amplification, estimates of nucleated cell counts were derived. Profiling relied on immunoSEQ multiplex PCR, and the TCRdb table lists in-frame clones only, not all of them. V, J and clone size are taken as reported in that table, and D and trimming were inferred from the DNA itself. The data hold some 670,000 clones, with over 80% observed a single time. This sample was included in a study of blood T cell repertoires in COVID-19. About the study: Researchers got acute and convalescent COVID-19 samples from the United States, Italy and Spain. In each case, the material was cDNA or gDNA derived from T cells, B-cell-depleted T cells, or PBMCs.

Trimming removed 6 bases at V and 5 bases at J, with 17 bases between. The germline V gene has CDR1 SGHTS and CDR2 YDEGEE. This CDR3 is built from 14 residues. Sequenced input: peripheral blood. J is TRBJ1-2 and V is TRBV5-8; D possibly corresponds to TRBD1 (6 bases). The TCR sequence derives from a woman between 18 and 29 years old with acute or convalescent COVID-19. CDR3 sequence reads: CASTSPTGLYGYTF. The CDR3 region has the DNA TGTGCCAGCACCTCTCCCACAGGGTTGTATGGCTACACCTTC. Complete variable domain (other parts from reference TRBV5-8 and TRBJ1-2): EAGVTQSPTHLIKTRGQQATLRCSPISGHTSVYWYQQALGLGLQFLLWYDEGEERNRGNFPPRFSGRQFPNYSSELNVNALELEDSALYLCASTSPTGLYGYTFGSGTRLTVV.